This T cell receptor beta chain was sequenced in a study of T-cell reconstitution after alpha-beta-depleted transplantation in children. Preparation of the TCRbeta library was carried out with unique molecular identifiers. TCRdb recomputed calls from the PCR reads with MiXCR, one row per CDR3 protein. The sample holds 400,000 to 450,000 distinct CDR3 sequences, around two fifths seen once. The ends were cut back, 5 bases at V and 8 bases at J, with 18 bases in the middle. Germline loops: CDR1 MNHEY, CDR2 SMNVEV (reference sequence). This CDR3 region has 14 residues. Concerning this clonotype itself: Its antigen remains unknown.

Study-wide points: It was reported that alpha-beta T cells came from several hundred expanded graft clones (about two months after transplant). Diversity and T-cell counts at one year after transplant derived mostly from new T cells. After transplant, high TCRbeta diversity at day 60 in some patients arose from surviving recipient T cells and thymic progenitors.

This sample comprised PBMCs, obtained before TCRalphabeta/CD19-depleted stem cell transplant. V gene TRBV27 combines with J gene TRBJ1-2; possibly TRBD1 for D (6 bases). The sequence was obtained from a girl aged 2 to 10 with aplastic anemia, due to receive a stem cell transplant. In nucleotides, the CDR3 is TGTGCCAGCAGTCCTACAGGGAGGGCTGGGGGCTACACCTTC. It is translated as CASSPTGRAGGYTF.